This TCR beta chain was obtained from a study of blood T cell repertoires in COVID-19 (dated by TCRdb to the early 2020s). With respect to the entire study: The collaborator samples originated in the United States, Italy and Spain and spanned the acute and convalescent phases of COVID-19. Where HLA class I and class II types were available, the types were taken from metadata supplied by the sample provider, not from assay-based typing. The repertoires were made available in a free public database intended to serve as a resource for research on the immune response to SARS-CoV-2. Nearly every sample came with metadata listing a de-identified subject ID, COVID-19 status, age in years and sex. The prospective study material was composed of cDNA or gDNA derived from T cells, B-cell-depleted T cells, or PBMCs. Samples were obtained from the ongoing ImmuneRACE study (first 160 participants) and from 1,254 subjects provided by 6 global collaborators. The dataset comprised deeply sampled blood TCRbeta repertoires from subjects exposed to, actively infected with, or recovered from COVID-19. On the study overall, not on this receptor specifically: The amount of clinical and demographic metadata varied by source and participant and was provided uncurated.

About this clone itself: This receptor's antigen is unknown. Per-nucleotide qualities are absent, and no much larger clonotype sits a single base away.

The collaborating institutions used their own protocols to collect whole blood in K2EDTA tubes. For TCRbeta analysis, collaborator samples were shipped as frozen whole blood, as isolated PBMCs, or as DNA extracted from either sample type. TCRbeta CDR3 regions were amplified from genomic DNA by means of the immunoSEQ Assay, a bias-controlled multiplex PCR. As for the authors' bioinformatics: The number of nucleated cells in each sample was estimated from the amplification of reference gene primers within the assay. To quantify the absolute abundance of each unique TCRbeta CDR3 rearrangement, sequence reads were collapsed and filtered. For each sample, productive Simpson clonality was calculated by taking the square root of Simpson's diversity index across productive rearrangements. TCRdb obtained this table from immuneACCESS and retained in-frame rearrangements with V and J assigned. These tables miss some clones; where compared with another copy, unresolved V genes account for less than half of the shortfall, and the remainder is unexplained. That table gives V, J and clone size, and the DNA gave D and trimming. For this sample the table gives about 160,000 clones, of which about 81% were detected only once. The ten largest clonotypes hold roughly a tenth of the sample.

The CDR3 starts with the cysteine, ends with the phenylalanine, and has 13 residues. Only the CDR3 part of the read is kept: 39 bases, read in frame from the first base. V is reduced by 5 bases and J by 7 bases, leaving a spacing of 15 bases between them. CDR1 is given as SGHNT and CDR2 as YYREEE, both from the germline V gene (reference sequence). Material: peripheral blood. This chain joins TRBV5-4 to TRBJ1-2; there is no confident call for the D gene. The receptor comes from a human donor in a cohort sampled during active COVID-19. CDR3 sequence: CASSNPPGIGYTF. The DNA sequence is TGTGCCAGCAGTAACCCTCCCGGTATTGGCTACACCTTC.